The clone carrying this T cell receptor beta chain was counted at least ten times. Antigen: not known. V was shortened by 2 bases and J by 7 bases, with 22 bases between the two germline ends. There are 16 residues in the CDR3. Per germline, CDR1 SGHRS and CDR2 YFSETQ. This specimen belongs to a study of CD8 T cells in ankylosing spondylitis. General study points: Clones tied to disease were said to be significantly enriched in matched ankylosing spondylitis synovial fluid. There was a TCR beta motif, made of roughly eight highly homologous variants, that appeared characteristic of ankylosing spondylitis blood. Disease-linked clones, CD8+, were relatively rare in peripheral blood.

Quantitative 5'-RACE with molecular barcodes produced the TCR beta libraries. Each CDR3 protein is one row after TCRdb ran MiXCR on the 5' RACE reads. The sample includes about 500,000 distinct CDR3 sequences, over 4% of them seen just once. This sequence was found in a male donor with ankylosing spondylitis. The sample taken for sequencing was blood, either unsorted or a sorted T cell fraction (not recorded which). V gene TRBV5-1 combines with J gene TRBJ2-7; D may correspond to TRBD1 or TRBD2 (5 bases each). The chain's CDR3 is CASSFNIRDGLGEQYF. DNA for the CDR3: TGCGCCAGCAGCTTTAATATACGGGACGGCTTAGGAGAGCAGTACTTC.